The next 7 T cell receptor beta chains were all read from a single sample in a study of radiotherapy plus CTLA-4 blockade in lung cancer. Using immunoSEQ multiplex PCR, the repertoire was profiled, and TCRdb retains in-frame clones only, with some absent. The sample carries around 100,000 clones, 60% to 75% recorded once. The source was peripheral blood, collected from a patient treated with radiotherapy plus ipilimumab. Receptor source: a human donor with non-small cell lung cancer who had a partial response to radiotherapy plus ipilimumab. Some clones in this sample may be carry-over from other donors' samples.

This chain connects TRBV5-1 to TRBJ1-4, with 7 nucleotides matching TRBD1. The CDR3 has 17 amino acids. V gave up 4 bases and J gave up 1 base; unmatched junction bases: 10. Germline CDR1 SGHRS, CDR2 YFSETQ. CDR3 in amino acids: CASSPGTVSGTNEKLFF. CDR3 nucleotide sequence: TGCGCCAGCAGCCCAGGGACAGTTTCCGGAACTAATGAAAAACTGTTTTTT. Variable domain in full (rest from reference TRBV5-1 and TRBJ1-4): KAGVTQTPRYLIKTRGQQVTLSCSPISGHRSVSWYQQTPGQGLQFLFEYFSETQRNKGNFPGRFSGRQFSNSRSEMNVSTLELGDSALYLCASSPGTVSGTNEKLFFGSGTQLSVL.

The chain joins TRBV10-3 to TRBJ2-5, with D hard to call. Trimming pared 0 bases from V and 5 bases from J, leaving 4 bases between. The CDR3 extends over 12 amino acids. From germline, CDR1 is ENHRY and CDR2 SYGVKD. The CDR3: CAISESVETQYF. The CDR3, as DNA: TGTGCCATCAGTGAGTCCGTGGAGACCCAGTACTTC.

The CDR3, as DNA: TGTGCCAGCAGCGTAGCGGGAAATTACAATGAGCAGTTCTTC. It translates to CASSVAGNYNEQFF. The rearrangement uses TRBV9 and TRBJ2-1; D may be TRBD2 (5 bases). In germline, CDR1 is SGDLS, CDR2 YYNGEE. Trimming pared 0 bases from V and 4 bases from J, leaving 8 bases between. The CDR3 covers 14 residues.

This clone has just one count. This chain uses TRBV4-3 with TRBJ2-5; D might be TRBD2 (7 bases). Germline loops: CDR1 LGHNA, CDR2 YSLEER. Trimming shortened V by 0 bases and J by 11 bases, and 16 bases separated the two germline ends. The CDR3 length is 14 residues. The CDR3 DNA reads as TGCGCCAGCAGCCAAGATTGGGGGGCGCGGGAGCAGTACTTC. Its translation: CASSQDWGAREQYF.

V is TRBV2 and J is TRBJ2-5; possible D gene TRBD1, 5 bases. CDR1 and CDR2 (germline): SNHLY, FYNNEI. This CDR3 has 13 residues. V lost 4 bases and J 4 bases, leaving 10 bases between the germline ends. The chain's CDR3 is CASSGDSAETQYF. DNA for the CDR3: TGTGCCAGCAGTGGAGACAGCGCAGAGACCCAGTACTTC.

The rearrangement links TRBV7-2 to TRBJ2-2, with a tentative D call TRBD2 (6 bases). CDR3 length: 16 amino acids. Trimming stripped 2 bases from V and 5 bases from J, with 15 bases between. Germline values: CDR1 SGHTA, CDR2 FQGNSA. The CDR3 sequence is CASSLRVGSGTGELFF. The CDR3 nucleotides are TGTGCCAGCAGCTTAAGGGTCGGGAGTGGGACCGGGGAGCTGTTTTTT.

Worth noting for this clone: Other DNA sequences in this specimen translate into the identical CDR3. The chain has TRBV18 and TRBJ2-3; 8 bases match TRBD2. Trimming cost V 4 bases and J 4 bases; bases outside gene matches: 4. CDR3 length: 14 residues. Germline V lookup: CDR1 KGHSH, CDR2 LQKENI. Here the CDR3 reads CASSRGLAPDTQYF. CDR3 in DNA: TGTGCCAGCTCACGCGGACTAGCCCCAGATACGCAGTATTTT.